The 18 T cell receptor beta chains below were found in one sample sequenced in a study of shared clonotypes between healthy human individuals. Terminally differentiated effector memory CD45RA+ cells were excluded from the naive CD8 cells, which were CD45RO-negative and positively selected for CCR7. The repertoire was sequenced with immunoSEQ multiplex PCR; TCRdb's copy has only in-frame clones and lacks some. The sample lists 760,000 or so clones, just over 95% occurring once. Input material: naive CD8+ T cells sorted from blood. These receptor sequences come from a young man in good health.

The gene calls are TRBV10-2 and TRBJ2-7, with D unclear. V gave up 5 bases and J gave up 2 bases, with 4 bases separating them. This CDR3 has 11 residues. Germline V gives CDR1 WSHSY, CDR2 SAAADI. CDR3 amino acids: CASSTAYEQYF. The DNA of the CDR3 is TGCGCCAGCAGTACAGCCTACGAGCAGTACTTC.

This clone was detected once. This sequence joins TRBV27 and TRBJ2-7; D is perhaps TRBD2 (5 bases). Trimming took off 2 bases at V and 5 bases at J, with 7 bases between the two ends. The CDR3 totals 12 residues. Germline values: CDR1 MNHEY, CDR2 SMNVEV (reference sequence). CDR3 nucleotide sequence: TGTGCCAGCAGTTTACCCGGGAACGAGCAGTACTTC. Amino acid sequence: CASSLPGNEQYF.

This rearrangement joins TRBV4-1 to TRBJ2-1, with 9 bases fitting TRBD2. Germline CDR1 reads MGHRA; CDR2 reads YSYEKL. This CDR3 contains 16 residues. After removal of 0 bases from V and 0 bases from J, the junction contained 0 bases not matched to a gene. In nucleotides, the CDR3 is TGCGCCAGCAGCCAAGATAGCGGGAGCTCCTACAATGAGCAGTTCTTC. Its protein is CASSQDSGSSYNEQFF.

The V and J genes are TRBV28 and TRBJ2-7; no clear D gene. CDR3 length: 11 residues. Germline V CDR1 and CDR2: MDHEN, SYDVKM. The V gene lost 5 bases and the J gene lost 2 bases, with 4 bases spanning the gap. The CDR3 sequence: CASSDAYEQYF. The DNA of the CDR3 is TGTGCCAGCAGTGACGCCTACGAGCAGTACTTC.

This rearrangement joins TRBV5-1 to TRBJ1-2; 7 nucleotides agree with TRBD1. After removal of 1 base from V and 2 bases from J, the junction contained 11 bases not matched to a gene. Germline CDR1 reads SGHRS; CDR2 reads YFSETQ. The CDR3 sequence is 17 residues long. The CDR3 region is CASSLNMRGLGNYGYTF. Here the CDR3 DNA reads TGCGCCAGCAGCTTGAATATGAGGGGGCTCGGGAACTATGGCTACACCTTC. Complete variable domain (other parts from reference TRBV5-1 and TRBJ1-2): KAGVTQTPRYLIKTRGQQVTLSCSPISGHRSVSWYQQTPGQGLQFLFEYFSETQRNKGNFPGRFSGRQFSNSRSEMNVSTLELGDSALYLCASSLNMRGLGNYGYTFGSGTRLTVV.

This clone came up once. This sequence joins TRBV30 and TRBJ1-4; D uncertain. Germline CDR1 GTSNPN, CDR2 SVGIG (reference sequence). V was shortened by 0 bases and J by 8 bases, with 13 bases between the two germline ends. The length of the CDR3 is 14 residues. CDR3 in amino acids: CAWSVLLHWEKLFF. CDR3 nucleotide sequence: TGTGCCTGGAGTGTACTTCTTCATTGGGAAAAACTGTTTTTT.

This rearrangement joins TRBV4-3 to TRBJ2-2; D perhaps matches TRBD2 (5 bases). Per the germline V gene, CDR1 is LGHNA and CDR2 is YSLEER. With 1 base removed from V and 3 bases from J, the gap between germline ends came to 15 bases. The CDR3 covers 17 residues. Here the CDR3 reads CASSQVEGFGDTGELFF. CDR3 bases: TGCGCCAGCAGCCAAGTGGAAGGGTTCGGGGACACCGGGGAGCTGTTTTTT.

The rearrangement links TRBV16 to TRBJ1-3, with 10 bases that match TRBD1. Germline CDR1 reads KGHSY; CDR2 reads FQNENV. This CDR3 has 16 residues. V was pared by 4 bases and J by 8 bases, with 11 bases of the junction left unmatched. The CDR3 coding sequence is TGTGCCAGCAGCCCCCTAACTGGGACAGGGGTCGACACCATATATTTT. Its translation: CASSPLTGTGVDTIYF.

The V gene is TRBV4-1, the J gene TRBJ2-7; 10 bases agree with TRBD1. CDR1 MGHRA and CDR2 YSYEKL come from the germline V gene. This CDR3 region has 16 residues. The V and J ends lost 1 base and 4 bases, in that order; junction bases with no gene match: 7. The CDR3 here is CASSQGSTGGGYEQYF. CDR3 bases: TGCGCCAGCAGCCAAGGATCGACAGGGGGCGGGTACGAGCAGTACTTC.

The chain uses TRBV27 and TRBJ1-1, with TRBD1 matching over 8 bases. Germline V CDR1 and CDR2: MNHEY, SMNVEV (reference sequence). V shed 6 bases, J shed 6 bases, and the junction held 6 bases outside the gene matches. The CDR3 runs 13 residues. The CDR3 is CASRTGEVAEAFF. The CDR3 DNA follows: TGTGCCAGCAGGACAGGGGAGGTCGCTGAAGCTTTCTTT.

The sample holds one count of this clone. The chain uses TRBV27 and TRBJ2-2; D remains ambiguous. The V and J ends lost 5 bases and 7 bases respectively, with 8 bases between them. The germline gives CDR1 MNHEY, CDR2 SMNVEV (reference sequence). This CDR3 has 12 amino acids. CDR3 nucleotide sequence: TGTGCCAGCAGTCCTCGCTACGGGGAGCTGTTTTTT. Its translation is CASSPRYGELFF.

This chain joins TRBV9 and TRBJ2-1; the D gene is possibly TRBD1 (5 bases). Per germline, CDR1 SGDLS and CDR2 YYNGEE. V was clipped by 4 bases and J by 4 bases, with 15 bases between them. This CDR3 region has 15 residues. The CDR3 nucleotides read TGTGCCAGCAGCCCTGGCGACAGATTATACAATGAGCAGTTCTTC. Residues: CASSPGDRLYNEQFF.

The chain joins TRBV11-2 to TRBJ2-3; 9 bases are a match to TRBD2. This CDR3 spans 15 amino acids. V lost 1 base, J lost 4 bases, and 3 bases stayed unmatched. Germline values: CDR1 SGHAT, CDR2 FQNNGV. CDR3 coding DNA: TGTGCCAGCAGCTTAGTAGCGGGAGCGGCAGATACGCAGTATTTT. The encoded protein is CASSLVAGAADTQYF.

This chain connects TRBV7-9 to TRBJ2-3; D perhaps matches TRBD1 (6 bases). V shed 7 bases and J shed 0 bases, with 17 bases lying between them. Per germline, CDR1 SEHNR and CDR2 FQNEAQ (reference sequence). The CDR3 sequence is 16 residues long. The CDR3 loop reads CASNPLGQASTDTQYF. Written as DNA, the CDR3 is TGTGCCAGCAACCCCCTGGGACAAGCTAGCACAGATACGCAGTATTTT.

The genes are TRBV9 and TRBJ2-5, with 10 bases matching TRBD2. There are 16 residues in the CDR3. Germline V lookup: CDR1 SGDLS, CDR2 YYNGEE. The junction had 9 bases not matched to a gene; V was cut back by 3 bases and J by 4 bases. The CDR3 sequence: CASSAPLAGVGETQYF. In DNA form, the CDR3 reads TGTGCCAGCAGCGCACCTCTAGCGGGAGTTGGAGAGACCCAGTACTTC.

This clone came up once. The chain couples TRBV5-4 to TRBJ2-7; 9 bases agree with TRBD1. The germline V gene encodes CDR1 SGHNT and CDR2 YYREEE (reference sequence). V dropped 4 bases and J dropped 5; count of bases not matched to a gene: 7. The length of the CDR3 is 14 residues. The CDR3 loop is CASSPTGGLHEQYF. Written as DNA, the CDR3 is TGTGCCAGCAGCCCGACAGGGGGTTTACACGAGCAGTACTTC.

The rearrangement links TRBV10-1 to TRBJ2-1, with D uncertain. Deletions cut 7 bases from V and 6 bases from J, with 19 bases between. Per the germline V gene, CDR1 is WNHNN and CDR2 is SYGVQD (reference sequence). The CDR3 loop spans 15 amino acids. The CDR3 nucleotides are TGCGCCAGCACCTCAGGCCTTACGGGCGCCAATGAGCAGTTCTTC. Translated, it gives CASTSGLTGANEQFF.

The rearrangement links TRBV29-1 to TRBJ1-3; unclear D gene. The CDR3 is 14 residues long. V lost 2 bases and J 0 bases, leaving 8 bases between the germline ends. The V gene's germline CDR1 is SQVTM and CDR2 ANQGSEA. This CDR3 is CSVEWAGSGNTIYF. CDR3 nucleotides: TGCAGCGTTGAATGGGCAGGCTCTGGAAACACCATATATTTT.